The present TCR beta chain was sequenced within a study of T cell repertoires in cytomegalovirus infection. MiXCR, run by TCRdb on the reads, gives a single entry per CDR3 protein. Seen here are fewer than 55,000 distinct CDR3 sequences, 15% to 20% observed once, and the top ten hold about four fifths. There are a few counts of this clonotype. Its matching antigen is unknown. This CDR3 has 14 residues. The germline CDR1 and CDR2 sequences are SGHAT and FQNNGV. The ends were cut back, 7 bases at V and 2 bases at J, with 13 bases in the middle. The sequence derives from a human donor in good health (CMV status not recorded). Some clones in this sample may be carry-over from other donors' samples. This sample comprised CD8+ T cells from cultured PBMCs, obtained from culture after CMV antigen stimulation. V and J are TRBV11-2 and TRBJ2-3; D is perhaps TRBD1 (6 bases). DNA of the CDR3: TGTGCCAGCACCCCCCAGGGGTTCACAGATACGCAGTATTTT. Its protein product is CASTPQGFTDTQYF.